A single sample gave rise to the 30 T cell receptor beta chains below, sequenced in a study of technical replicates of blood from several donors. Repertoires were generated with immunoSEQ multiplex PCR, while TCRdb's copy carries only in-frame clones and drops some. The sample has roughly 68,000 clones; 90% to 95% are singletons. Source material: PBMCs. All receptors come from a human donor in good health. Some clones in this sample may be carry-over from other donors' samples.

This clone was seen only a few times. V and J are TRBV5-8 and TRBJ2-5; D possibly corresponds to TRBD1 (5 bases). The CDR3 totals 16 residues. V gave up 0 bases and J gave up 1 base, with 13 bases separating them. From germline, CDR1 is SGHTS and CDR2 YDEGEE. The CDR3 spells CASSLGKGVPQETQYF. In DNA, the CDR3 is TGTGCCAGCAGCTTGGGAAAAGGGGTTCCCCAAGAGACCCAGTACTTC.

The chain employs TRBV25-1 and TRBJ2-1; weak D call: TRBD1 (5 bases). The CDR3 runs to 14 residues. Germline loops: CDR1 MGHDK, CDR2 SYGVNS. Trimming shortened V by 6 bases and J by 5 bases, and 14 bases separated the two germline ends. Here the CDR3 reads CASSWGSGNNEQFF. CDR3 nucleotides: TGTGCCAGCAGCTGGGGCTCGGGCAACAATGAGCAGTTCTTC. The full variable domain, rest sourced from reference TRBV25-1 and TRBJ2-1, is EADIYQTPRYLVIGTGKKITLECSQTMGHDKMYWYQQDPGMELHLIHYSYGVNSTEKGDLSSESTVSRIRTEHFPLTLESARPSHTSQYLCASSWGSGNNEQFFGPGTRLTVL.

The chain couples TRBV7-9 to TRBJ2-7; possibly TRBD2 for D (7 bases). V gave up 8 bases and J gave up 2 bases, with 16 bases separating them. CDR1 SEHNR and CDR2 FQNEAQ come from the germline V gene (reference sequence). The CDR3 is 14 amino acids. CDR3 coding DNA: TGTGCCAGCGCAGGGGAGGGTGGGGCCTACGAGCAGTACTTC. It yields the protein CASAGEGGAYEQYF.

V usage is TRBV4-3 and J usage is TRBJ1-5; no firm D call. Trimming took off 0 bases at V and 2 bases at J, with 14 bases between the two ends. The CDR3 is 17 amino acids. Germline loops: CDR1 LGHNA, CDR2 YSLEER. The DNA of the CDR3 is TGCGCCAGCAGCCAAGAGCTGACCCAGAGGGGCAATCAGCCCCAGCATTTT. Its translation: CASSQELTQRGNQPQHF.

The CDR3 region has the DNA TGTGCCAGCTCACCACTATCTAGCGGCAATCAGCCCCAGCATTTT. Amino acid sequence: CASSPLSSGNQPQHF. The chain employs TRBV18 and TRBJ1-5; D remains ambiguous. CDR3 length: 15 amino acids. The germline V gene has CDR1 KGHSH and CDR2 LQKENI. Trimming pared 1 base from V and 2 bases from J, leaving 9 bases between.

The J gene is TRBJ2-5, the V gene TRBV5-4, with D possibly being TRBD2 (6 bases). V was clipped by 0 bases and J by 3 bases, with 9 bases between them. The CDR3 sequence is 14 residues long. CDR1 is SGHNT and CDR2 is YYREEE in the germline V gene (reference sequence). The CDR3 loop is CASSLAEREETQYF. CDR3 nucleotide sequence: TGTGCCAGCAGCTTGGCTGAGCGGGAAGAGACCCAGTACTTC.

This chain uses TRBV18 with TRBJ2-1, with D maybe TRBD1 (5 bases). Germline assignment: CDR1 KGHSH and CDR2 LQKENI. V lost 5 bases, J lost 6 bases, and 11 bases lay in between. The CDR3 consists of 13 residues. The chain's CDR3 is CASSDQGGNEQFF. CDR3 in DNA: TGTGCCAGCTCAGATCAGGGTGGCAATGAGCAGTTCTTC.

This clone came up once. The gene calls are TRBV5-6 and TRBJ2-3, with 7 bases that match TRBD2. The J segment lost 1 base and the V segment lost 0 bases, leaving 8 bases of the junction unmatched. The CDR3 covers 17 residues. Germline loops: CDR1 SGHDT, CDR2 YYEEEE. The CDR3 DNA follows: TGTGCCAGCAGCTTGGCCCGGGCTAGCGGTGGCACAGATACGCAGTATTTT. Translating gives CASSLARASGGTDTQYF.

The chain employs TRBV30 and TRBJ2-6; D is unclear. Germline values: CDR1 GTSNPN, CDR2 SVGIG (reference sequence). The CDR3 extends over 13 amino acids. The germline V and J ends were trimmed by 6 bases and 1 base, with 7 bases remaining between them. The CDR3 DNA reads TGTGCCTGCGACATTTCTGGGGCCAACGTCCTGACTTTC. Its protein is CACDISGANVLTF.

This sequence joins TRBV13 and TRBJ1-2; TRBD1 agrees at 10 bases. The CDR3 has 17 residues. J gave up 3 bases and V 5 bases, and 12 bases lay outside the gene matches. Germline CDR1 is PRHDT and CDR2 is FYEKMQ (reference sequence). CDR3 coding DNA: TGTGCCAGCAGCCGGGGACAGGGGATTGGGTCGGACTATGGCTACACCTTC. Encoded protein: CASSRGQGIGSDYGYTF.

This clone was observed a single time. This sequence joins TRBV6-4 and TRBJ1-2, with TRBD1 matching 11 bases. V shed 5 bases, J shed 8 bases, and the junction held 7 bases outside the gene matches. The CDR3 covers 14 residues. CDR1 is MRHNA, CDR2 SNTAGT, per germline. The CDR3 bases are TGTGCCAGCAGTTCCGGACAGGGGGCTCGGGGCTACACCTTC. It specifies CASSSGQGARGYTF.

CDR3 protein: CASSLGQSYGYTF. For the CDR3, the DNA is TGTGCCAGCAGCTTAGGTCAGTCCTATGGCTACACCTTC. This chain links TRBV7-9 with TRBJ1-2; D not certain. V was shortened by 1 base and J by 4 bases, with 7 bases between the two germline ends. The CDR3 contains 13 residues. CDR1 is SEHNR and CDR2 is FQNEAQ in the germline V gene (reference sequence).

The chain is built from TRBV7-2 and TRBJ2-7; 11 nucleotides align to TRBD1. With 5 bases clipped from V and 2 bases from J, the junction kept 5 bases outside the gene matches. The length of the CDR3 is 15 residues. The germline V gene has CDR1 SGHTA and CDR2 FQGNSA. DNA for the CDR3: TGTGCCAGCAGCCTCGGACAGGGGGCAACCTACGAGCAGTACTTC. Encoded protein: CASSLGQGATYEQYF.

This rearrangement joins TRBV19 to TRBJ1-6; weak D call: TRBD1 (5 bases). The CDR3 loop spans 12 amino acids. Trimming removed 7 bases from V and 10 bases from J, with 11 bases in between. CDR1 is LNHDA and CDR2 is SQIVND in the germline V gene (reference sequence). CDR3: CASNQGRSPLHF. CDR3 nucleotides: TGTGCCAGTAATCAGGGAAGATCACCCCTCCACTTT.

The rearrangement links TRBV5-1 to TRBJ2-7, with a tentative D call TRBD2 (6 bases). The CDR3 spans 17 residues. Germline V lookup: CDR1 SGHRS, CDR2 YFSETQ. V was pared by 5 bases and J by 5 bases, with 26 bases between. The DNA of the CDR3 is TGCGCCAGCAGAATGGGGCCTAGCGCCCGGGTTTTCAACGAGCAGTACTTC. This translates into CASRMGPSARVFNEQYF.

The V call is TRBV6-4, the J call TRBJ1-1; TRBD1 might be the D (6 bases). CDR1 is MRHNA and CDR2 is SNTAGT in the germline V gene. The CDR3 is 13 residues long. Deletions cut 4 bases from V and 6 bases from J, with 12 bases between. The CDR3 DNA reads TGTGCCAGCAGTGGACAGGTCGGTGCTGAAGCTTTCTTT. Protein sequence: CASSGQVGAEAFF.

The CDR3 sequence: CASRGPGGFSEKLFF. CDR3 bases: TGTGCCAGCAGGGGCCCCGGGGGATTCTCTGAAAAACTGTTTTTT. J is TRBJ1-4 and V is TRBV25-1; the D gene is possibly TRBD1 (5 bases). The V and J ends lost 6 bases and 7 bases respectively, with 18 bases between them. This CDR3 has 15 residues. CDR1 MGHDK and CDR2 SYGVNS come from the germline V gene. The variable domain in full, completed from reference TRBV25-1 and TRBJ1-4, reads EADIYQTPRYLVIGTGKKITLECSQTMGHDKMYWYQQDPGMELHLIHYSYGVNSTEKGDLSSESTVSRIRTEHFPLTLESARPSHTSQYLCASRGPGGFSEKLFFGSGTQLSVL.

The chain combines TRBV4-2 with TRBJ2-1; possible D gene TRBD2, 5 bases. The CDR3 spans 16 residues. Germline CDR1 and CDR2: LGHNA and YNFKEQ. V was trimmed by 2 bases and J by 8 bases, leaving 19 bases between them. The CDR3 is CASSQRDASASHEQFF. CDR3 DNA: TGTGCCAGCAGCCAACGGGATGCTAGTGCTTCCCATGAGCAGTTCTTC.

This clone showed up just once. The V gene is TRBV15, the J gene TRBJ2-7; 7 bases are a match to TRBD1. The germline V gene has CDR1 LNHNV and CDR2 YYDKDF (reference sequence). The CDR3 runs 14 residues. Trimming cost V 0 bases and J 6 bases; bases outside gene matches: 5. CDR3 loop: CATSRDTGVGEQYF. The DNA for the CDR3 is TGTGCCACCAGCAGAGATACAGGGGTCGGCGAGCAGTACTTC.

This sequence joins TRBV6-5 and TRBJ2-2, with TRBD1 matching over 7 bases. The V gene end was trimmed by 5 bases and the J gene end by 5 bases; junction bases not matched to a gene: 5. CDR3 length equals 14 residues. The V gene's germline CDR1 is MNHEY and CDR2 SVGAGI. CDR3 residues: CASSPYRGTGELFF. The CDR3 coding sequence is TGTGCCAGCAGTCCGTACAGGGGAACCGGGGAGCTGTTTTTT.

This chain connects TRBV27 to TRBJ2-1; 7 nucleotides agree with TRBD1. With V trimmed by 5 bases and J by 10 bases, 5 bases remained unmatched. CDR1 and CDR2 from the germline V gene are MNHEY and SMNVEV (reference sequence). The CDR3 has 12 residues. The CDR3, as DNA: TGTGCCAGCAGTACCCGAGGGGGCGAGCAGTTCTTC. The encoded protein is CASSTRGGEQFF.

CDR3 sequence: CASSLGGTVLSGNTIYF. The CDR3, as DNA: TGTGCCAGCAGCTTAGGCGGGACAGTCCTCTCTGGAAACACCATATATTTT. The chain uses TRBV7-6 and TRBJ1-3; 7 bases align to TRBD1. Per germline, CDR1 SGHVS and CDR2 FNYEAQ. This CDR3 has 17 amino acids. V was pared by 1 base and J by 0 bases, with 6 bases of the junction left unmatched. The whole variable domain, remainder taken from reference TRBV7-6 and TRBJ1-3, is GAGVSQSPRYKVTKRGQDVALRCDPISGHVSLYWYRQALGQGPEFLTYFNYEAQQDKSGLPNDRFSAERPEGSISTLTIQRTEQRDSAMYRCASSLGGTVLSGNTIYFGEGSWLTVV.

The chain has TRBV4-3 and TRBJ2-7; the D is unclear. The CDR3 extends over 15 amino acids. Germline lookup yields CDR1 LGHNA and CDR2 YSLEER. Trimming took off 0 bases at V and 2 bases at J, with 11 bases between the two ends. The chain's CDR3 is CASSQDNAAPYEQYF. CDR3 DNA: TGCGCCAGCAGCCAAGATAACGCGGCCCCCTACGAGCAGTACTTC.

This clone was counted a single time. The chain has TRBV18 and TRBJ1-1; weak D call: TRBD1 (6 bases). Germline CDR1 reads KGHSH; CDR2 reads LQKENI. This CDR3 comprises 15 residues. The V end lost 1 base, the J end lost 2 bases, and 11 bases lay between the germline ends. CDR3 amino acids: CASSPQGVTNTEAFF. DNA of the CDR3: TGTGCCAGCTCACCACAGGGGGTAACAAACACTGAAGCTTTCTTT.

J is TRBJ2-3 and V is TRBV9; 11 nucleotides line up with TRBD2. This CDR3 has 14 residues. V shed 4 bases, J shed 4 bases, and the junction held 2 bases outside the gene matches. The germline V gene encodes CDR1 SGDLS and CDR2 YYNGEE. CDR3 DNA sequence: TGTGCCAGCAGCAAACTAGCGGGGGCAGATACGCAGTATTTT. This gives the protein CASSKLAGADTQYF. The full variable domain, with the rest looked up from reference TRBV9 and TRBJ2-3, is DSGVTQTPKHLITATGQRVTLRCSPRSGDLSVYWYQQSLDQGLQFLIQYYNGEERAKGNILERFSAQQFPDLHSELNLSSLELGDSALYFCASSKLAGADTQYFGPGTRLTVL.

The CDR3 spells CATSRVRSEGATQYF. The CDR3 DNA reads TGTGCCACCAGCAGAGTGCGCAGTGAAGGGGCTACGCAGTATTTT. V and J are TRBV15 and TRBJ2-3, with a weak D call TRBD1 (5 bases). V lost 1 base and J 8 bases, leaving 16 bases between the germline ends. The CDR3 has 15 amino acids. CDR1 LNHNV and CDR2 YYDKDF come from the germline V gene (reference sequence).

The chain has TRBV7-9 and TRBJ1-2; a possible D gene is TRBD1 (6 bases). This CDR3 is built from 12 residues. CDR1 is SEHNR, CDR2 FQNEAQ, per germline (reference sequence). Trimming shortened V by 4 bases and J by 6 bases, and 9 bases separated the two germline ends. The CDR3 region has the DNA TGTGCCAGCAGCTCAAACAGGGATGGCTACACCTTC. Translating gives CASSSNRDGYTF. Looking up the rest from reference TRBV7-9 and TRBJ1-2 gives the full variable domain: DTGVSQNPRHKITKRGQNVTFRCDPISEHNRLYWYRQTLGQGPEFLTYFQNEAQLEKSRLLSDRFSAERPKGSFSTLEIQRTEQGDSAMYLCASSSNRDGYTFGSGTRLTVV.

A single count supports this clone. The chain carries TRBV21-1 and TRBJ2-7; the table's D gene call, TRBD1, was not cross checked with the DNA. TRBV21-1 is a pseudogene. This CDR3 has 14 residues. In nucleotides, the CDR3 is TGTGCCAGCAGCAAAGAGCAGGGCTCCTACGAGCAGTACTTC. This codes for CASSKEQGSYEQYF.

This rearrangement joins TRBV6-5 to TRBJ1-1; D possibly corresponds to TRBD1 (6 bases). The CDR3 totals 16 residues. Trimming stripped 0 bases from V and 5 bases from J, with 16 bases between. Germline V gives CDR1 MNHEY, CDR2 SVGAGI. Here the CDR3 reads CASSYSRGQWGTEAFF. CDR3 sequence (DNA): TGTGCCAGCAGTTACTCGCGGGGGCAATGGGGAACTGAAGCTTTCTTT.

This chain links TRBV4-1 with TRBJ1-1, with D unclear. Germline CDR1 is MGHRA and CDR2 is YSYEKL. The length of the CDR3 is 17 residues. V lost 3 bases to trimming and J lost 5 bases, with 22 bases between them. CDR3 loop: CASSHRKTSPKETEAFF. CDR3 sequence (DNA): TGCGCCAGCAGCCACCGTAAGACCTCGCCCAAGGAGACTGAAGCTTTCTTT.